A selection of T cell receptor beta chains follows, all from one sample in a study of beta chain features in type 1 diabetes. Generated by immunoSEQ multiplex PCR, the TCRdb table keeps only in-frame clones and is missing some. The table records 250,000 or so clones, 25% to 30% of them present only once. Material for sequencing was central memory CD4+ T cells from blood. The receptors were sampled from a young man in good health. CDR3s include the opening cysteine and the closing phenylalanine or tryptophan. A D gene is named only where the DNA matches it firmly. Clone size, where shown, is once, few, many, or a class for clones that have expanded.

>NA|TRBJ2-2|TRBV29-1|NA
TGCAGCGCCGCCTCCTTTACGAACACCGGGGAGCTGTTTTTT
CSAASFTNTGELFF
>NA|TRBJ2-7|TRBV29-1|TRBD1
TGCAGCGTTGAAGTTACTGGACAGGGGGTCGAGCAGTACTTC
CSVEVTGQGVEQYF
>few|TRBJ2-3|TRBV2|TRBD2
TGTGCCAGCAGGATAGGACTAGCCGGGCGTGATACGCAGTATTTT
CASRIGLAGRDTQYF
>NA|TRBJ1-1|TRBV7-2|NA
TGTGCCAGCAGCTGGGGACAAGTGAACACTGAAGCTTTCTTT
CASSWGQVNTEAFF
>few|TRBJ2-1|TRBV4-1|NA
TGCGCCAGCAGCCAAGGTTCTGATTACAATGAGCAGTTCTTC
CASSQGSDYNEQFF
>NA|TRBJ2-1|TRBV11-2|TRBD2
TGTGCCAGCAGCTTTATCATAGCGGGGGGAGCTTACAATGAGCAGTTCTTC
CASSFIIAGGAYNEQFF
>NA|TRBJ2-1|TRBV5-1|NA
TGCGCCAGCAGCGGTAGTACTCGCCTGGTCTTC
CASSGSTRLVF
>few|TRBJ1-1|TRBV5-5|NA
TGTGCCAGCAGCTTGACAGCGATGAACACTGAAGCTTTCTTT
CASSLTAMNTEAFF
>NA|TRBJ2-5|TRBV29-1|NA
TGCAGCGTCACCCGAGACTGGTACCAAGAGACCCAGTACTTC
CSVTRDWYQETQYF
>many|TRBJ2-1|TRBV19|NA
TGTGCCAGTACCGAGGGACCCGCCCGTAATGAGCAGTTCTTC
CASTEGPARNEQFF
>few|TRBJ1-5|TRBV15|NA
TGTGCCACCAGCAGGGGGGGGCTAGTCAATCAGCCCCAGCATTTT
CATSRGGLVNQPQHF
>NA|TRBJ2-3|TRBV9|TRBD2
TGTGCCAGCAGCGTAAAGGGACTAGCGGGAGTGGATACGCAGTATTTT
CASSVKGLAGVDTQYF
>NA|TRBJ2-3|TRBV7-9|NA
TGTGCCGGTGTAGCGAATCAACTGAGCACAGATACGCAGTATTTT
CAGVANQLSTDTQYF
>once|TRBJ2-5|TRBV7-2|TRBD2
TGTGCCAGCAGCCCTCGGGCTAGCGGGAGGCAAGAGACCCAGTACTTC
CASSPRASGRQETQYF
>NA|TRBJ1-3|TRBV15|NA
TGTGCCACCAGCAGAGCATCAAACGGGTGGAACACCATATATTTT
CATSRASNGWNTIYF
>NA|TRBJ2-5|TRBV2|NA
TGTGCCAGCAATCTCCATACCCAAGAGACCCAGTACTTC
CASNLHTQETQYF
>NA|TRBJ1-1|TRBV13|TRBD1
TGTGCCAGCAGCCCTAGACAGGGGCGGGGGAACACTGAAGCTTTCTTT
CASSPRQGRGNTEAFF
>few|TRBJ2-3|TRBV4-3|NA
TGCGCCAGCAGCCAAGAATTCAAGCGCTGGGGTTTAGATACGCAGTATTTT
CASSQEFKRWGLDTQYF
>few|TRBJ2-7|TRBV29-1|NA
TGCAGCGTTGAAGATCATCAGGATAGCGAGCAGTACTTC
CSVEDHQDSEQYF
>few|TRBJ2-5|TRBV7-2|TRBD2
TGTGCCAGCAGCTTGGAGACTAGCGGGAGTTTTAGGGAGACCCAGTACTTC
CASSLETSGSFRETQYF
>NA|TRBJ1-2|TRBV5-1|NA
TGCGCCAGCAACGAGGGTGGGTATGGCTACACCTTC
CASNEGGYGYTF
>NA|TRBJ2-5|TRBV11-3|NA
TGTGCCAGCAGCTTGGACCAGGACCAAGAGACCCAGTACTTC
CASSLDQDQETQYF
>few|TRBJ2-7|TRBV7-2|TRBD1
TGTGCCAGCAGCCCCCGGACAGGAGAAGACTACGAGCAGTACTTC
CASSPRTGEDYEQYF
>few|TRBJ2-7|TRBV4-3|NA
TGCGCCAGCAGCCAAGATGCGGGGTACGAGCAGTACTTC
CASSQDAGYEQYF
>NA|TRBJ2-3|TRBV7-2|TRBD2
TGTGCCAGCAGCCAAGGGACTAGTGGATCTACGCAGTATTTT
CASSQGTSGSTQYF
>few|TRBJ2-1|TRBV5-1|NA
TGCGCCAGCAGCTTTGCGGGAGAGCAGTTCTTC
CASSFAGEQFF
>NA|TRBJ2-5|TRBV28|TRBD2
TGTGGCACCCGGGGGGAGGAGACCCAGTACTTC
CGTRGEETQYF
>many|TRBJ2-7|TRBV18|NA
TGTGCCAGCTCACTCACAGCGGGTAACGAGCAGTACTTC
CASSLTAGNEQYF
>NA|TRBJ2-2|TRBV5-6|NA
TGTGCCAGCAGCTTGAGGTCGGGGTTCGGAACCGGGGAGCTGTTTTTT
CASSLRSGFGTGELFF
>NA|TRBJ2-2|TRBV7-2|NA
TGTGCCAGCAGCTTTCTAAGGGCTACAACCGGGGAGCTGTTTTTT
CASSFLRATTGELFF
>NA|TRBJ2-6|TRBV5-4|NA
TGTGCCAGCAGCTTGTCGTTGTTGGGGGCCAACGTCCTGACTTTC
CASSLSLLGANVLTF
>NA|TRBJ1-3|TRBV6-1|NA
TGTGCCAGCAGCCCACAGAGAAACGCTGGAAACACCATATATTTT
CASSPQRNAGNTIYF
>few|TRBJ2-5|TRBV14|NA
TGTGCCAGCAGCCAAGAGACCCAGTACTTC
CASSQETQYF
>few|TRBJ1-5|TRBV2|TRBD1
TGTGCCAGCAGAACCGGGACAGGGTTGGGCAATCAGCCCCAGCATTTT
CASRTGTGLGNQPQHF
>NA|TRBJ1-3|TRBV30|TRBD1
TGTGCCTGGATGGAGGGGGCGCCAGGAAACACCATATATTTT
CAWMEGAPGNTIYF
>NA|TRBJ1-1|TRBV30|NA
TGTGCCTGGAATTTGGGGATCAACACTGAAGCTTTCTTT
CAWNLGINTEAFF
>NA|TRBJ2-7|TRBV6-6|NA
TGTGCCAGCAGATCTATTCACAGAGAACCCTACGAGCAGTACTTC
CASRSIHREPYEQYF
>few|TRBJ2-3|TRBV7-2|NA
TGTGCCAGCAGCCAAAGCGGACGCACAGATACGCAGTATTTT
CASSQSGRTDTQYF
>NA|TRBJ1-1|TRBV7-8|NA
TGTGCCAGCAGCTCCATAGATGGAGGTCTCATGAACACTGAAGCTTTCTTT
CASSSIDGGLMNTEAFF
>few|TRBJ1-5|TRBV30|NA
TGTGCCTGGAGTGTACAGGCAGAAGGGTCCCAGCATTTT
CAWSVQAEGSQHF
>few|TRBJ1-4|TRBV6-5|NA
TGTGCCAGCAGGATCGCCGGAGGGAGTGAAAAACTGTTTTTT
CASRIAGGSEKLFF
>NA|TRBJ1-6|TRBV30|NA
TGTGCCTGGAGTTTGACCGCCGGGAGTTCACCCCTCCACTTT
CAWSLTAGSSPLHF
>many|TRBJ2-2|TRBV30|TRBD2
TGTGCCTCCAAAGCTGGGACTAGCGGGGGCCGGCGCACCGGGGAGCTGTTTTTT
CASKAGTSGGRRTGELFF